This T cell receptor (beta chain) is from a study of shared clonotypes between healthy human individuals. Naive CD8 cells were CD45RO-negative, positively selected for CCR7, excluding terminally differentiated effector memory CD45RA+ cells. Nashville, Tennessee was home to all donors, who were Caucasian adults. CDR1 and CDR2 (germline): SGHNT, YYREEE (reference sequence). This CDR3 contains 16 residues. Losses at the gene ends were 4 bases for V and 1 base for J; bases not matched to a gene: 9. Assay used: immunoSEQ multiplex PCR; TCRdb lists only in-frame clones, some missing. The profile shows roughly 2 million clones, about 95% of them singletons.

Sequencing was performed on naive CD8+ T cells sorted from blood. The J gene is TRBJ1-1, the V gene TRBV5-4; 8 bases match TRBD1. This receptor was obtained from a man between 18 and 29 years old in good health. CDR3 sequence: CASSPAGTGENTEAFF. The CDR3 region has the DNA TGTGCCAGCAGCCCAGCAGGGACAGGAGAGAACACTGAAGCTTTCTTT.